Shown below are 15 T cell receptor beta chains from a single sample sequenced in a study of cytomegalovirus exposure and HLA in healthy donors. A multiplex PCR was run with 60 Vbeta primers and 13 Jbeta primers. Sequenced by immunoSEQ multiplex PCR; TCRdb stores in-frame clones only, minus some. This table has some 150,000 clones, roughly 80% appearing once. Source material: PBMCs. The source is a man aged 25-45 years in good health and CMV-seropositive.

The chain has TRBV5-1 and TRBJ2-7; D perhaps matches TRBD2 (6 bases). Between the trimmed V and J ends, which lost 0 bases and 0 bases, there was a span of 13 bases. Germline loops: CDR1 SGHRS, CDR2 YFSETQ. This CDR3 has 16 amino acids. The CDR3 loop reads CASSLGIGGISYEQYF. The CDR3 coding sequence is TGCGCCAGCAGCTTGGGAATTGGCGGGATCTCCTACGAGCAGTACTTC.

V usage is TRBV6-6 and J usage is TRBJ1-1; D uncertain. The germline V gene has CDR1 MNHNY and CDR2 SVGAGI (reference sequence). The V end was cut by 6 bases, the J end by 1 base, with 12 bases between. This CDR3 has 14 amino acids. The CDR3 sequence is CASRTTRGNTEAFF. CDR3 DNA: TGTGCCAGCAGAACTACCAGAGGGAACACTGAAGCTTTCTTT.

The chain uses TRBV5-1 and TRBJ1-1; no firm D call. The CDR3 covers 13 residues. CDR1 SGHRS and CDR2 YFSETQ come from the germline V gene. Trimming removed 2 bases from V and 4 bases from J, with 9 bases in between. This chain's CDR3 is CASSFEGSTEAFF. CDR3 in DNA: TGCGCCAGCAGCTTCGAGGGCTCCACTGAAGCTTTCTTT.

The chain carries TRBV29-1 and TRBJ2-5; D perhaps matches TRBD2 (6 bases). CDR1 and CDR2 (germline): SQVTM, ANQGSEA. Trimming left V 3 bases short and J 7 bases short, with 18 bases between. The CDR3 spans 14 residues. CDR3 bases: TGCAGCGTTGACCCCCCCGGGAGTAGTGGGACCCAGTACTTC. This sequence encodes CSVDPPGSSGTQYF.

The V and J genes are TRBV6-4 and TRBJ2-1, with 11 bases that match TRBD2. V lost 4 bases to trimming and J lost 8 bases; unmatched junction nucleotides: 7. The germline CDR1 and CDR2 sequences are MRHNA and SNTAGT. CDR3 length: 15 amino acids. The CDR3 bases are TGTGCCAGCAGTGGGACAACTAGCGGGAGAGATGAGCAGTTCTTC. Translating gives CASSGTTSGRDEQFF.

A word on this clone: The conserved phenylalanine or tryptophan normally closing the CDR3 is absent here, so this likely arose from a read error. Written as DNA, the CDR3 is TGTGCCAGCAGAGACACCGGGGAGCTGTTTCTT. Its translation is CASRDTGELFL. The genes are TRBV5-6 and TRBJ2-2; D is unclear. With 5 bases removed from V and 3 bases from J, the gap between germline ends came to 2 bases. This CDR3 has 11 amino acids. Germline CDR1 and CDR2: SGHDT and YYEEEE.

This rearrangement joins TRBV9 to TRBJ2-1; TRBD1 might be the D (6 bases). CDR3 length: 14 residues. Deletions cut 8 bases from V and 0 bases from J, with 12 bases between. Germline V gene lookup returns CDR1 SGDLS and CDR2 YYNGEE. Here the CDR3 reads CASGGGTSYNEQFF. CDR3 DNA sequence: TGTGCCAGTGGGGGCGGCACCTCCTACAATGAGCAGTTCTTC.

This clone showed up just once. The chain combines TRBV9 with TRBJ1-2; D not certain. CDR1 and CDR2 from the germline V gene are SGDLS and YYNGEE. The CDR3 is 15 residues long. Trimming stripped 3 bases from V and 5 bases from J, with 17 bases between. The CDR3 DNA reads TGTGCCAGCAGCGACAACGGTGGGTCCGGGTATGGCTACACCTTC. Its protein is CASSDNGGSGYGYTF.

V is TRBV6-5 and J is TRBJ2-3, with D possibly being TRBD1 (5 bases). Trimming shortened V by 4 bases and J by 1 base, and 12 bases separated the two germline ends. Germline V gene data show CDR1 as MNHEY and CDR2 as SVGAGI. CDR3 length: 15 amino acids. In nucleotides, the CDR3 is TGTGCCAGCAGTTCAAGGGTCAGGGGCACAGATACGCAGTATTTT. Encoded protein: CASSSRVRGTDTQYF.

This clone was seen only a few times. This chain uses TRBV15 with TRBJ2-2, with TRBD2 matching over 16 bases. Germline CDR1 reads LNHNV; CDR2 reads YYDKDF (reference sequence). V shed 3 bases and J 5 bases; nucleotides not matched to a gene: 12. This CDR3 is built from 20 residues. CDR3 protein: CATSRLLGLAGGPRTGELFF. The DNA of the CDR3 is TGTGCCACCAGCAGGCTTTTGGGACTAGCGGGAGGGCCGCGTACCGGGGAGCTGTTTTTT.

This clone has just a few counts. J is TRBJ1-1 and V is TRBV5-4; D is unclear. CDR1 and CDR2 (germline): SGHNT, YYREEE (reference sequence). V shed 4 bases and J shed 6 bases, with 16 bases lying between them. The CDR3 is 14 amino acids. The CDR3 DNA reads TGTGCCAGCAGCCGCGGAGTTATGGAGTCTGAAGCTTTCTTT. This encodes CASSRGVMESEAFF.

This clone turned up a few times. CDR3 coding DNA: TGTGCCAGCAGCCGGACTAGCGGCAGCTCCTACAATGAGCAGTTCTTC. It yields the protein CASSRTSGSSYNEQFF. The chain employs TRBV5-6 and TRBJ2-1, with TRBD2 matching over 10 bases. Germline CDR1 SGHDT, CDR2 YYEEEE. V shed 4 bases and J 0 bases; nucleotides not matched to a gene: 4. The CDR3 runs to 16 residues.

The gene calls are TRBV28 and TRBJ2-1; 9 positions match TRBD2. Germline CDR1 MDHEN, CDR2 SYDVKM. Germline trimming cut 5 bases from V and 7 bases from J; bases unmatched to any gene: 6. The CDR3 runs 14 residues. The chain's CDR3 is CASSMAGGGNEQFF. Written as DNA, the CDR3 is TGTGCCAGCAGTATGGCGGGAGGGGGAAATGAGCAGTTCTTC.

V and J are TRBV2 and TRBJ1-5; D is unclear. Germline V gene sequence: CDR1 SNHLY, CDR2 FYNNEI. This CDR3 spans 14 amino acids. Trimming stripped 5 bases from V and 4 bases from J, with 12 bases between. The CDR3 nucleotides are TGTGCCAGCAGTCCCGGAGGGCAAAATCAGCCCCAGCATTTT. It specifies CASSPGGQNQPQHF. The full variable domain, in which reference TRBV2 and TRBJ1-5 provide the parts outside the CDR3, is EPEVTQTPSHQVTQMGQEVILRCVPISNHLYFYWYRQILGQKVEFLVSFYNNEISEKSEIFDDQFSVERPDGSNFTLKIRSTKLEDSAMYFCASSPGGQNQPQHFGDGTRLSIL.

V usage is TRBV6-6 and J usage is TRBJ1-4, with 8 bases that match TRBD1. The CDR3 runs 16 residues. The junction had 9 bases not matched to a gene; V was cut back by 1 base and J by 8 bases. Germline CDR1 is MNHNY and CDR2 is SVGAGI (reference sequence). CDR3 sequence (DNA): TGTGCCAGCAGTTACTTATCCGACAGGGGACGGGAAAAACTGTTTTTT. It specifies CASSYLSDRGREKLFF.